This TCR beta chain was captured in a study of blood T cell repertoires in COVID-19. The wider study: T cells, B-cell-depleted T cells, or PBMCs supplied cDNA or gDNA.

Authors' analysis steps: It was from reference gene primer amplification that nucleated cell counts were estimated. TCRdb's copy holds only in-frame clones and misses some; the assay was immunoSEQ multiplex PCR. V, J and clone size reflect that table, while D and trimming were determined from the DNA. The repertoire holds about 500,000 clones, with about 91% as singletons. The ends were cut back, 7 bases at V and 2 bases at J, with 15 bases in the middle. The CDR3 spans 14 residues. CDR1 is MNHEY and CDR2 is SVGAGI in the germline V gene. The sample consisted of peripheral blood. The J gene is TRBJ2-7, the V gene TRBV6-5, with D tentatively TRBD1 (6 bases). The TCR comes from a man aged 18 to 29 with COVID-19, enrolled during active disease. CDR3 DNA sequence: TGTGCCAGCACCCACGACGAGGGGGCCTACGAGCAGTACTTC. It yields the protein CASTHDEGAYEQYF.